This entry concerns a single T cell receptor (beta chain). Germline V gene sequence: CDR1 MNHEY, CDR2 SMNVEV (reference sequence). The CDR3 spans 16 residues. These data come from a study of blood T cells in healthy people across ages. It was with a sample-barcoded 5' primer and a J-beta primer mix that a second PCR of about 6 to 12 cycles was run. TCRdb re-called the 5' RACE reads through MiXCR, storing one row per CDR3 protein. The table lists hundreds of thousands of distinct CDR3 sequences, 52% of them singletons. The chain links TRBV27 to TRBJ2-5; D is perhaps TRBD1 (6 bases). The DNA end is a closer match to TRBJ2-7, so the J assignment may be wrong. The TCR was taken from an elderly woman in good health. Sequencing was performed on blood. DNA for the CDR3: TGTGCCAGCAGTTTATCGGTTAGTGAGGGGGTCAACGAGCAGTACTTC. As protein: CASSLSVSEGVNEQYF.